Listed below are T cell receptor beta chains from one sample, sequenced in a study of CD8 T cells in Susac syndrome. TCRdb reprocessed the immunoSEQ multiplex PCR reads via MiXCR and lists one record per CDR3 protein. The table includes approximately 120,000 distinct CDR3 sequences, around 95% detected once. Input material: CD4+ T cells from PBMCs. These receptors originate from a human donor in good health. CDR3s include the opening cysteine and the closing phenylalanine or tryptophan. Fields, in order: clone size, J gene, V gene, D gene, CDR3 DNA, CDR3 protein. A D gene is named only where the DNA matches it firmly. Clone size, where shown, is once, few, many, or a class for clones that have expanded.

abundance: -; j_gene: TRBJ2-2; v_gene: TRBV30; d_gene: -; CDR3nt: TGTGCCTGGAGGGCAGGTTGGACCGGGGAGCTGTTTTTT; CDR3aa: CAWRAGWTGELFF
abundance: -; j_gene: TRBJ2-1; v_gene: TRBV23-1; d_gene: -; CDR3nt: TGCGCCAGCAGTCAATGCAATGAGCAGTTCTTC; CDR3aa: CASSQCNEQFF
abundance: -; j_gene: TRBJ1-2; v_gene: TRBV25-1; d_gene: TRBD1; CDR3nt: TGTGCCAGCAGTGATGCCCCCTCTCGGACAGGGGGCGCGGGGGGCTACACCTTC; CDR3aa: CASSDAPSRTGGAGGYTF
abundance: few; j_gene: TRBJ1-2; v_gene: TRBV27; d_gene: -; CDR3nt: TGTGCCAGCAGTTTATCAGGGGGTAACTATGGCTACACCTTC; CDR3aa: CASSLSGGNYGYTF
abundance: -; j_gene: TRBJ2-2; v_gene: TRBV12-3/TRBV12-4; d_gene: TRBD2; CDR3nt: TGTGCCAGCAGCGGCGGACTAGCGGGGACCGGGGAGCTGTTTTTT; CDR3aa: CASSGGLAGTGELFF
abundance: -; j_gene: TRBJ2-3; v_gene: TRBV20-1; d_gene: -; CDR3nt: TGCAGTGCTACCGGGAGCGGCACAGATACGCAGTATTTT; CDR3aa: CSATGSGTDTQYF
abundance: -; j_gene: TRBJ2-5; v_gene: TRBV28; d_gene: TRBD2; CDR3nt: TGTGCCAGCAGTTTATTGTCTAGCGGGAATCACGAGACCCAGTACTTC; CDR3aa: CASSLLSSGNHETQYF
abundance: once; j_gene: TRBJ2-7; v_gene: TRBV7-9; d_gene: TRBD1; CDR3nt: TGTGCCAGCAGCTTAGCGAAGCAGGGGGCCTACGAGCAGTACTTC; CDR3aa: CASSLAKQGAYEQYF
abundance: -; j_gene: TRBJ2-5; v_gene: TRBV10-3; d_gene: -; CDR3nt: TGTGCCATCAGTGAGTTCCAAGAGACCCAGTACTTC; CDR3aa: CAISEFQETQYF
abundance: -; j_gene: TRBJ1-4; v_gene: TRBV7-2; d_gene: -; CDR3nt: TGTGCCAGCAGCTTTTTCAAGGAAAAACTGTTTTTT; CDR3aa: CASSFFKEKLFF
abundance: -; j_gene: TRBJ1-1; v_gene: TRBV2; d_gene: -; CDR3nt: TGTGCCAGCAGTGATGTGGGGCGCACTGAAGCTTTCTTT; CDR3aa: CASSDVGRTEAFF
abundance: -; j_gene: TRBJ2-1; v_gene: TRBV5-1; d_gene: TRBD2; CDR3nt: TGCGCCAGCAGCTCTCGGACTAGCAGCAATGAGCAGTTCTTC; CDR3aa: CASSSRTSSNEQFF
abundance: once; j_gene: TRBJ2-7; v_gene: TRBV12-3/TRBV12-4; d_gene: TRBD1; CDR3nt: TGTGCCAGCAGAGCCACAGGGGGCAACGAGCAGTACTTC; CDR3aa: CASRATGGNEQYF
abundance: -; j_gene: TRBJ1-4; v_gene: TRBV10-3; d_gene: -; CDR3nt: TGTGCCATCAGGGACACTCGGGGGAGCAGTGAAAAACTGTTTTTT; CDR3aa: CAIRDTRGSSEKLFF
abundance: -; j_gene: TRBJ2-3; v_gene: TRBV5-1; d_gene: TRBD2; CDR3nt: TGCGCCACCGGGACTAGCGGGAAGAGCACAGATACGCAGTATTTT; CDR3aa: CATGTSGKSTDTQYF
abundance: -; j_gene: TRBJ2-5; v_gene: TRBV5-1; d_gene: -; CDR3nt: TGCGCCAGCAGCGAGCAAATGGAGACCCAGTACTTC; CDR3aa: CASSEQMETQYF
abundance: -; j_gene: TRBJ1-4; v_gene: TRBV5-1; d_gene: -; CDR3nt: TGCGCCAGCAGCTTCCCCTCCGGGAGGGCAGGGGCTAATGAAAAACTGTTTTTT; CDR3aa: CASSFPSGRAGANEKLFF
abundance: -; j_gene: TRBJ2-3; v_gene: TRBV4-3; d_gene: -; CDR3nt: TGCGCCAGCAGCCAAGTGTTAGGAGATACGCAGTATTTT; CDR3aa: CASSQVLGDTQYF
abundance: -; j_gene: TRBJ2-1; v_gene: TRBV18; d_gene: -; CDR3nt: TGTGCCAGCTCACCTAAAGCTTATGGCTACAATGAGCAGTTCTTC; CDR3aa: CASSPKAYGYNEQFF
abundance: -; j_gene: TRBJ2-3; v_gene: TRBV7-2; d_gene: -; CDR3nt: TGTGCCAGCAGCTTAGGACTTAGCACAGATACGCAGTATTTT; CDR3aa: CASSLGLSTDTQYF
abundance: -; j_gene: TRBJ2-1; v_gene: TRBV9; d_gene: TRBD2; CDR3nt: TGTGCCAGCAGCGTAGGGTTTGGGACTAGCGGGAGGGCCGCTAACAATGAGCAGTTCTTC; CDR3aa: CASSVGFGTSGRAANNEQFF
abundance: -; j_gene: TRBJ2-3; v_gene: TRBV7-9; d_gene: TRBD2; CDR3nt: TGTGCCAGCAGCCCGACTAGCGGGAGAGGAAGCACAGATACGCAGTATTTT; CDR3aa: CASSPTSGRGSTDTQYF
abundance: -; j_gene: TRBJ2-1; v_gene: TRBV7-9; d_gene: TRBD2; CDR3nt: TGTGCCAGCAGCAGGGGACTAGCGGGAGCGAATGAGCAGTTCTTC; CDR3aa: CASSRGLAGANEQFF
abundance: -; j_gene: TRBJ2-1; v_gene: TRBV2; d_gene: -; CDR3nt: TGTGCCAGCAGTGATCTAGCCAATGAGCAGTTCTTC; CDR3aa: CASSDLANEQFF
abundance: -; j_gene: TRBJ2-1; v_gene: TRBV15; d_gene: -; CDR3nt: TGTGCCACCAGCAAAGGTAGGGGGAGCGGAGAGCAGTTCTTC; CDR3aa: CATSKGRGSGEQFF
abundance: -; j_gene: TRBJ1-1; v_gene: TRBV3-1; d_gene: -; CDR3nt: TGTGCCAGCAGCCAACTCTACCGTCTAGGGACTGAAGCTTTCTTT; CDR3aa: CASSQLYRLGTEAFF
abundance: -; j_gene: TRBJ2-3; v_gene: TRBV5-1; d_gene: TRBD2; CDR3nt: TGCGCCAGCAGCTCGGGACTAGCGGGAGGAAACACAGATACGCAGTATTTT; CDR3aa: CASSSGLAGGNTDTQYF
abundance: -; j_gene: TRBJ2-7; v_gene: TRBV5-6; d_gene: -; CDR3nt: TGTGCCAGCAGCTTGGAGGGAGCTGGGTACGAGCAGTACTTC; CDR3aa: CASSLEGAGYEQYF
abundance: -; j_gene: TRBJ2-2; v_gene: TRBV12-3/TRBV12-4; d_gene: -; CDR3nt: TGTGCCAGCATTGCGGACTTGAACACCGGGGAGCTGTTTTTT; CDR3aa: CASIADLNTGELFF
abundance: -; j_gene: TRBJ2-4; v_gene: TRBV18; d_gene: TRBD2; CDR3nt: TGTGCCAGCTCACCACGCGGACCTAGCGGGAGCAACCATAAAAACATTCAGTACTTC; CDR3aa: CASSPRGPSGSNHKNIQYF
abundance: -; j_gene: TRBJ2-7; v_gene: TRBV2; d_gene: -; CDR3nt: TGTGCCAGCAGCCTTGCGGGCACCCTCTCCTACGAGCAGTACTTC; CDR3aa: CASSLAGTLSYEQYF
abundance: -; j_gene: TRBJ2-1; v_gene: TRBV13; d_gene: -; CDR3nt: TGTGCCAGCAGCTTGGACGGTTGGGGAGGCAATGAGCAGTTCTTC; CDR3aa: CASSLDGWGGNEQFF
abundance: -; j_gene: TRBJ2-1; v_gene: TRBV4-2; d_gene: TRBD2; CDR3nt: TGTGCCAGCAGCCTCCGACTAGCGGGAGCGTACAATGAGCAGTTCTTC; CDR3aa: CASSLRLAGAYNEQFF
abundance: -; j_gene: TRBJ2-2; v_gene: TRBV9; d_gene: -; CDR3nt: TGTGCCAGCAGTTATGCCCCCATAAACACCGGGGAGCTGTTTTTT; CDR3aa: CASSYAPINTGELFF
abundance: -; j_gene: TRBJ2-7; v_gene: TRBV6-5; d_gene: -; CDR3nt: TGTGCCAGCAGTTACGGGTTACCGAGGAACTACGAGCAGTACTTC; CDR3aa: CASSYGLPRNYEQYF
abundance: -; j_gene: TRBJ2-5; v_gene: TRBV19; d_gene: -; CDR3nt: TGTGCCAGTACCGAGGCGGAGACCCAGTACTTC; CDR3aa: CASTEAETQYF
abundance: -; j_gene: TRBJ2-6; v_gene: TRBV20-1; d_gene: -; CDR3nt: TGCAGTGCCGCTCCGGCGGCCTACTCTGGGGCCAACGTCCTGACTTTC; CDR3aa: CSAAPAAYSGANVLTF
abundance: once; j_gene: TRBJ1-1; v_gene: TRBV7-9; d_gene: TRBD1; CDR3nt: TGTGCCAGCAGCTTTGGGACAGGGGACGCTTTCTTT; CDR3aa: CASSFGTGDAFF
abundance: -; j_gene: TRBJ1-1; v_gene: TRBV4-1; d_gene: -; CDR3nt: TGCGCCAGCAGCCAAGTGTTTCCGGGGATTGCCACTGAAGCTTTCTTT; CDR3aa: CASSQVFPGIATEAFF
abundance: -; j_gene: TRBJ2-3; v_gene: TRBV7-2; d_gene: TRBD2; CDR3nt: TGTGCCAGCAGCACCCGGGAGGGCCCAGATACGCAGTATTTT; CDR3aa: CASSTREGPDTQYF
abundance: -; j_gene: TRBJ2-7; v_gene: TRBV3-1; d_gene: -; CDR3nt: TGTGCCAGCAGCCAAATGGGGGGCGAGCAGTACTTC; CDR3aa: CASSQMGGEQYF
abundance: -; j_gene: TRBJ1-1; v_gene: TRBV7-2; d_gene: -; CDR3nt: TGTGCCAGCAGCTCCAGGTTTATGAACACTGAAGTTTTCTTT; CDR3aa: CASSSRFMNTEVFF
abundance: -; j_gene: TRBJ2-1; v_gene: TRBV4-1; d_gene: TRBD2; CDR3nt: TGCGCCAGCAGCCAAGATTTCGGACTAGCGGGAGGGCCTCCCTACAATGAGCAGTTCTTC; CDR3aa: CASSQDFGLAGGPPYNEQFF
abundance: -; j_gene: TRBJ2-7; v_gene: TRBV25-1; d_gene: -; CDR3nt: TGTGCCAGCAGTGCTAGTTGGGAGCAGTACTTC; CDR3aa: CASSASWEQYF
abundance: -; j_gene: TRBJ2-7; v_gene: TRBV19; d_gene: TRBD1; CDR3nt: TGTGCCAGTAGGTTGAGTGGCAGGGGGACCTACGAGCAGTACTTC; CDR3aa: CASRLSGRGTYEQYF
abundance: -; j_gene: TRBJ2-7; v_gene: TRBV29-1; d_gene: -; CDR3nt: TGCAGCGTTGGAGAGTGGCGGGTGGGGCCCTACGAGCAGTACTTC; CDR3aa: CSVGEWRVGPYEQYF
abundance: -; j_gene: TRBJ1-5; v_gene: TRBV6-5; d_gene: -; CDR3nt: TGTGCCAGCAGGGAACAGGAGAGTCAGCCCCAGCATTTT; CDR3aa: CASREQESQPQHF
abundance: once; j_gene: TRBJ1-2; v_gene: TRBV2; d_gene: -; CDR3nt: TGTGCCAGCAGTTGGGACGGGAACTATGGCTACACCTTC; CDR3aa: CASSWDGNYGYTF
abundance: -; j_gene: TRBJ2-5; v_gene: TRBV18; d_gene: TRBD1; CDR3nt: TGTGCCAGCTCACCTCCTGGACAGGGCCCTCGGGAGACCCAGTACTTC; CDR3aa: CASSPPGQGPRETQYF
abundance: -; j_gene: TRBJ2-7; v_gene: TRBV14; d_gene: -; CDR3nt: TGTGCCAGCAGCCAATTCTACGAGCAGTACTTC; CDR3aa: CASSQFYEQYF
abundance: -; j_gene: TRBJ1-1; v_gene: TRBV12-3/TRBV12-4; d_gene: -; CDR3nt: TGTGCCAGCAGTTTCGGGAGTTCAGGGGCCACTGAAGCTTTCTTT; CDR3aa: CASSFGSSGATEAFF
abundance: -; j_gene: TRBJ2-5; v_gene: TRBV29-1; d_gene: -; CDR3nt: TGCAGCGTCACTACTGGGGGAGAGACCCAGTACTTC; CDR3aa: CSVTTGGETQYF
abundance: -; j_gene: TRBJ1-2; v_gene: TRBV5-8; d_gene: TRBD1; CDR3nt: TGTGCCAGCAGCTTAAAGGACAGGGGCTATGGCTACACCTTC; CDR3aa: CASSLKDRGYGYTF
abundance: few; j_gene: TRBJ2-7; v_gene: TRBV19; d_gene: TRBD1; CDR3nt: TGTGCCAGTAGTAGCGGACAGGGGGTCTACGAGCAGTACTTC; CDR3aa: CASSSGQGVYEQYF
abundance: -; j_gene: TRBJ2-3; v_gene: TRBV7-9; d_gene: -; CDR3nt: TGTGCCAGCAGCTTAGGATCGGGGACCAGCACAGATACGCAGTATTTT; CDR3aa: CASSLGSGTSTDTQYF
abundance: -; j_gene: TRBJ1-2; v_gene: TRBV20-1; d_gene: -; CDR3nt: TGCAGTGCTAGAGTGGGGTCACCAGCTAACTATGGCTACACCTTC; CDR3aa: CSARVGSPANYGYTF
abundance: -; j_gene: TRBJ2-4; v_gene: TRBV7-9; d_gene: -; CDR3nt: TGTGCCAGCAGCTTAGCCCTGTCAGGGAAGAGGAACATTCAGTACTTC; CDR3aa: CASSLALSGKRNIQYF